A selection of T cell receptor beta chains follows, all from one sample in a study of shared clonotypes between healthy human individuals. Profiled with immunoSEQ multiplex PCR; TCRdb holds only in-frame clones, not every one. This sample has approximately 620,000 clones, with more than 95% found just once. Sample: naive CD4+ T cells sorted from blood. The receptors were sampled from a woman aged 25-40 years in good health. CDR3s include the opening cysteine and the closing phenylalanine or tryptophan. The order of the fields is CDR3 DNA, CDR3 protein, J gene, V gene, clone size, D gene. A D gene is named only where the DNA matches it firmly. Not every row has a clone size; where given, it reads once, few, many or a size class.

cdr3_nt: TGCAGCGTAGCCCTAGCGGGAGTATCAGATACGCAGTATTTT; cdr3_aa: CSVALAGVSDTQYF; j_call: TRBJ2-3; v_call: TRBV29-1; clone_size: NA; d_call: TRBD2
cdr3_nt: TGTGCCAGCAGTCGACAGGGGGCAGGGGAGCAGTACTTC; cdr3_aa: CASSRQGAGEQYF; j_call: TRBJ2-7; v_call: TRBV27; clone_size: NA; d_call: TRBD1
cdr3_nt: TGTGCCAGCAGCTTAGCCCATATAGCGGGAGCCAGCACAGATACGCAGTATTTT; cdr3_aa: CASSLAHIAGASTDTQYF; j_call: TRBJ2-3; v_call: TRBV11-2; clone_size: NA; d_call: TRBD2
cdr3_nt: TGTGCCAGCAGCCATGCCAGGGCAAAGAACTATGGCTACACCTTC; cdr3_aa: CASSHARAKNYGYTF; j_call: TRBJ1-2; v_call: TRBV28; clone_size: NA; d_call: NA
cdr3_nt: TGTGCCAGCAGCTTAGATCGGGGAGTCCAGCCCCAGCATTTT; cdr3_aa: CASSLDRGVQPQHF; j_call: TRBJ1-5; v_call: TRBV7-8; clone_size: NA; d_call: NA
cdr3_nt: TGCGCCAGCAGCCCGACCTTAGCGGGTCACTACGAGCAGTACTTC; cdr3_aa: CASSPTLAGHYEQYF; j_call: TRBJ2-7; v_call: TRBV4-1; clone_size: NA; d_call: TRBD2
cdr3_nt: TGTGCCAGCGGGACTAGCTCTCCTTCCTACGAGCAGTACTTC; cdr3_aa: CASGTSSPSYEQYF; j_call: TRBJ2-7; v_call: TRBV27; clone_size: NA; d_call: TRBD2
cdr3_nt: TGTGCCATCAGCCCTACAGGGGGCCCTGGAAAACTGTTTTTT; cdr3_aa: CAISPTGGPGKLFF; j_call: TRBJ1-4; v_call: TRBV10-3; clone_size: NA; d_call: TRBD1
cdr3_nt: TGTGCCAGCAGCTTAGTGAGGAGCTACACCTTC; cdr3_aa: CASSLVRSYTF; j_call: TRBJ1-2; v_call: TRBV13; clone_size: NA; d_call: NA
cdr3_nt: TGTGCCAGCACCCTCACAGGGACACGGACCTTC; cdr3_aa: CASTLTGTRTF; j_call: TRBJ1-2; v_call: TRBV6-5; clone_size: NA; d_call: NA
cdr3_nt: TGTGCCAGCTCACAACTTCCTCGGTCTAGCGGTCGCGTCTCCTACGAGCAGTACTTC; cdr3_aa: CASSQLPRSSGRVSYEQYF; j_call: TRBJ2-7; v_call: TRBV18; clone_size: NA; d_call: TRBD2
cdr3_nt: TGTGCCAGCAGAGGACGGCTAGGGACAACCTACGAGCAGTACTTC; cdr3_aa: CASRGRLGTTYEQYF; j_call: TRBJ2-7; v_call: TRBV11-2; clone_size: NA; d_call: NA
cdr3_nt: TGTGCCAGCAGTTCACCCCTCTATCCCGGGACTGCTACCTACGAGCAGTACTTC; cdr3_aa: CASSSPLYPGTATYEQYF; j_call: TRBJ2-7; v_call: TRBV28; clone_size: once; d_call: NA
cdr3_nt: TGCAGCGTTGGTCGGGACAGGGGCACAGATACGCAGTATTTT; cdr3_aa: CSVGRDRGTDTQYF; j_call: TRBJ2-3; v_call: TRBV29-1; clone_size: NA; d_call: TRBD1
cdr3_nt: TGTGCCAGCTCACGACAAGAGACCCAGTACTTC; cdr3_aa: CASSRQETQYF; j_call: TRBJ2-5; v_call: TRBV18; clone_size: few; d_call: NA
cdr3_nt: TGTGCCAGCAGTTCCCGACTAGCGGGGGCCTACGAGCAGTACTTC; cdr3_aa: CASSSRLAGAYEQYF; j_call: TRBJ2-7; v_call: TRBV28; clone_size: NA; d_call: TRBD2
cdr3_nt: TGTGCCAGCTCACCAGGCACTGCCAACACCGGGGAGCTGTTTTTT; cdr3_aa: CASSPGTANTGELFF; j_call: TRBJ2-2; v_call: TRBV18; clone_size: NA; d_call: NA
cdr3_nt: TGTGCCAGTAGTCAGGAGTTGGGACAGGGAAGTTATCAGCCCCAGCATTTT; cdr3_aa: CASSQELGQGSYQPQHF; j_call: TRBJ1-5; v_call: TRBV19; clone_size: NA; d_call: TRBD1
cdr3_nt: TGTGCCAGCAGTTTAAAAGGTTGGGTGGCAAACTATGGCTACACCTTC; cdr3_aa: CASSLKGWVANYGYTF; j_call: TRBJ1-2; v_call: TRBV28; clone_size: NA; d_call: NA
cdr3_nt: TGTGCCAGTACCCCAGGGGGCGATCGCACTGAAGCTTTCTTT; cdr3_aa: CASTPGGDRTEAFF; j_call: TRBJ1-1; v_call: TRBV19; clone_size: NA; d_call: TRBD1
cdr3_nt: TGTGCCAGCAGCGCGGCCGCAGATACGCAGTATTTT; cdr3_aa: CASSAAADTQYF; j_call: TRBJ2-3; v_call: TRBV27; clone_size: NA; d_call: NA
cdr3_nt: TGTGCCAGCAGTTATGCCCTAGCGGGGGTACAAGAGACCCAGTACTTC; cdr3_aa: CASSYALAGVQETQYF; j_call: TRBJ2-5; v_call: TRBV6-5; clone_size: NA; d_call: TRBD2
cdr3_nt: TGTGCCAGCAGTTTAAGGGCCAGGGAAACCGGCCAGCCCCAGCATTTT; cdr3_aa: CASSLRARETGQPQHF; j_call: TRBJ1-5; v_call: TRBV27; clone_size: NA; d_call: NA
cdr3_nt: TGCGCCAGCAGCTCCGGACTACCATGGGGGAAGACCCAGTACTTC; cdr3_aa: CASSSGLPWGKTQYF; j_call: TRBJ2-5; v_call: TRBV5-1; clone_size: NA; d_call: NA
cdr3_nt: TGTGCCAGCAGCTTAGCACCGGGACAGGGTCACTACGAGCAGTACTTC; cdr3_aa: CASSLAPGQGHYEQYF; j_call: TRBJ2-7; v_call: TRBV11-2; clone_size: NA; d_call: TRBD1
cdr3_nt: TGTGCCAGTAGCAAACCTGGGACAGGTAATCAGCCCCAGCATTTT; cdr3_aa: CASSKPGTGNQPQHF; j_call: TRBJ1-5; v_call: TRBV19; clone_size: NA; d_call: TRBD1
cdr3_nt: TGCAGCGTCAAAGAGCGGGACCGAGATTCACCCCTCCACTTT; cdr3_aa: CSVKERDRDSPLHF; j_call: TRBJ1-6; v_call: TRBV29-1; clone_size: NA; d_call: NA
cdr3_nt: TGTGCCAGCAGTGTACTCGCGGGAGGGCGGTACGAGCAGTACTTC; cdr3_aa: CASSVLAGGRYEQYF; j_call: TRBJ2-7; v_call: TRBV2; clone_size: NA; d_call: TRBD2
cdr3_nt: TGTGCCAGCAGCTTAAGTCCCAGCTGGGGCTACACCTTC; cdr3_aa: CASSLSPSWGYTF; j_call: TRBJ1-2; v_call: TRBV7-8; clone_size: NA; d_call: NA
cdr3_nt: TGTGCCAGCAGCTTAGCGGGGGGAGCATCGAACACCGGGGAGCTGTTTTTT; cdr3_aa: CASSLAGGASNTGELFF; j_call: TRBJ2-2; v_call: TRBV7-9; clone_size: NA; d_call: NA
cdr3_nt: TGCGCCAGCAGCCGAACCGGGACAATGGGCTATGGCTACACCTTC; cdr3_aa: CASSRTGTMGYGYTF; j_call: TRBJ1-2; v_call: TRBV4-1; clone_size: NA; d_call: NA
cdr3_nt: TGTGCCAGCATTTTCACGGGAGGTTCAGGCAATGAGCAGTTCTTC; cdr3_aa: CASIFTGGSGNEQFF; j_call: TRBJ2-1; v_call: TRBV7-9; clone_size: NA; d_call: TRBD2
cdr3_nt: TGTGCCAGCGCGGCTACAATACACTATGGCTACACCTTC; cdr3_aa: CASAATIHYGYTF; j_call: TRBJ1-2; v_call: TRBV6-1; clone_size: NA; d_call: NA
cdr3_nt: TGTGCCAGCAGCTTCTCGGCTAGCGGGGTCACCGGGGAGCTGTTTTTT; cdr3_aa: CASSFSASGVTGELFF; j_call: TRBJ2-2; v_call: TRBV7-9; clone_size: NA; d_call: TRBD2
cdr3_nt: TGTGCCAGCAGCTTAAGGCGGACAGGAGCCTACAATGAGCAGTTCTTC; cdr3_aa: CASSLRRTGAYNEQFF; j_call: TRBJ2-1; v_call: TRBV7-8; clone_size: NA; d_call: TRBD1
cdr3_nt: TGTGCCAGCATTGCGGGAAGCTCCTACAATGAGCAGTTCTTC; cdr3_aa: CASIAGSSYNEQFF; j_call: TRBJ2-1; v_call: TRBV28; clone_size: NA; d_call: NA
cdr3_nt: TGCGCCAGCAGGGGAGACGGGGAGTCCTACGAGCAGTACTTC; cdr3_aa: CASRGDGESYEQYF; j_call: TRBJ2-7; v_call: TRBV10-1; clone_size: NA; d_call: NA
cdr3_nt: TGTGCCAGCAGCCTGGGACATACCACCTACAATGAGCAGTTCTTC; cdr3_aa: CASSLGHTTYNEQFF; j_call: TRBJ2-1; v_call: TRBV5-4; clone_size: NA; d_call: NA
cdr3_nt: TGTGCCAGCAGTTACTCGAGTACAGGGAACACTGAAGCTTTCTTT; cdr3_aa: CASSYSSTGNTEAFF; j_call: TRBJ1-1; v_call: TRBV6-6; clone_size: once; d_call: NA
cdr3_nt: TGTGCCAGCAGTCCTAGTACTATCTACGAGCAGTACTTC; cdr3_aa: CASSPSTIYEQYF; j_call: TRBJ2-7; v_call: TRBV28; clone_size: NA; d_call: NA
cdr3_nt: TGTGCCAGCCGACGGACGGGACAGGCCTACGAGCAGTACTTC; cdr3_aa: CASRRTGQAYEQYF; j_call: TRBJ2-7; v_call: TRBV14; clone_size: NA; d_call: TRBD1
cdr3_nt: TGTGCCAGCAGCTCGATGGGGGGGAGCAATCAGCCCCAGCATTTT; cdr3_aa: CASSSMGGSNQPQHF; j_call: TRBJ1-5; v_call: TRBV11-2; clone_size: NA; d_call: NA
cdr3_nt: TGTGCCAGTAGTTCCGACCCCCTTAGGCCCCAGCATTTT; cdr3_aa: CASSSDPLRPQHF; j_call: TRBJ1-5; v_call: TRBV19; clone_size: NA; d_call: NA
cdr3_nt: TGTGCCAGCAGTATTAACAGAGGAATGAACACTGAAGCTTTCTTT; cdr3_aa: CASSINRGMNTEAFF; j_call: TRBJ1-1; v_call: TRBV27; clone_size: once; d_call: NA
cdr3_nt: TGTGCCAGCAGTTTATTCGAGAGTGAGCAGTTCTTC; cdr3_aa: CASSLFESEQFF; j_call: TRBJ2-1; v_call: TRBV28; clone_size: NA; d_call: NA
cdr3_nt: TGTGCCAGCAGCTTGGCGGGACAGCGTACCTACGAGCAGTACTTC; cdr3_aa: CASSLAGQRTYEQYF; j_call: TRBJ2-7; v_call: TRBV5-5; clone_size: NA; d_call: TRBD1
cdr3_nt: TGTGCCAGCAGCCACCCGGGAACAGATACGCAGTATTTT; cdr3_aa: CASSHPGTDTQYF; j_call: TRBJ2-3; v_call: TRBV14; clone_size: NA; d_call: NA
cdr3_nt: TGTGCCAGCAGCCAACAGGGGCTTGGCCAGCCCCAGCATTTT; cdr3_aa: CASSQQGLGQPQHF; j_call: TRBJ1-5; v_call: TRBV4-2; clone_size: few; d_call: NA
cdr3_nt: TGTGCCAGTAGACGACAGGGACGTGGCTACACCTTC; cdr3_aa: CASRRQGRGYTF; j_call: TRBJ1-2; v_call: TRBV19; clone_size: NA; d_call: TRBD1
cdr3_nt: TGTGCCAGCAGCGTAGGGTCTGAGCGGGAGGCCTACGAGCAGTACTTC; cdr3_aa: CASSVGSEREAYEQYF; j_call: TRBJ2-7; v_call: TRBV9; clone_size: NA; d_call: TRBD2
cdr3_nt: TGTGCCAGTAGAGGGGTCGAAAACACCGGGGAGCTGTTTTTT; cdr3_aa: CASRGVENTGELFF; j_call: TRBJ2-2; v_call: TRBV19; clone_size: NA; d_call: NA
cdr3_nt: TGTGCCAGCAGCCTCGGGAACAGGGGCGATCAGCCCCAGCATTTT; cdr3_aa: CASSLGNRGDQPQHF; j_call: TRBJ1-5; v_call: TRBV27; clone_size: NA; d_call: TRBD1
cdr3_nt: TGTGCCAGCACTCCAGGGGGCGGTGAGACCCAGTACTTC; cdr3_aa: CASTPGGGETQYF; j_call: TRBJ2-5; v_call: TRBV28; clone_size: NA; d_call: TRBD1
cdr3_nt: TGTGCCAGCAGTTTATCGTCCCTCTGGTCACCCCTCCACTTT; cdr3_aa: CASSLSSLWSPLHF; j_call: TRBJ1-6; v_call: TRBV28; clone_size: NA; d_call: NA
cdr3_nt: TGTGCCAGCAGCGGGGACAGGGCAAAGGAAAAACTGTTTTTT; cdr3_aa: CASSGDRAKEKLFF; j_call: TRBJ1-4; v_call: TRBV5-6; clone_size: NA; d_call: TRBD1
cdr3_nt: TGCAGTGCTAGGGCGGGAGTTAAGCAGTACTTC; cdr3_aa: CSARAGVKQYF; j_call: TRBJ2-5; v_call: TRBV20-1; clone_size: NA; d_call: TRBD2
cdr3_nt: TGCAGCGTACTTCAGGTTCGGGCCAAAAACATTCAGTACTTC; cdr3_aa: CSVLQVRAKNIQYF; j_call: TRBJ2-4; v_call: TRBV29-1; clone_size: NA; d_call: NA
cdr3_nt: TGTGCCAGCAGTTACCTACCGGGTGCGGGGGAGACCCAGTACTTC; cdr3_aa: CASSYLPGAGETQYF; j_call: TRBJ2-5; v_call: TRBV27; clone_size: NA; d_call: NA
cdr3_nt: TGTGCCAGCAGTTCGGGCTTAACGGGAGGGATCTACGAGCAGTACTTC; cdr3_aa: CASSSGLTGGIYEQYF; j_call: TRBJ2-7; v_call: TRBV5-5; clone_size: NA; d_call: TRBD2
cdr3_nt: TGTGCCAGCAGACAGGGTCCCGCCTATGGCTACACCTTC; cdr3_aa: CASRQGPAYGYTF; j_call: TRBJ1-2; v_call: TRBV28; clone_size: NA; d_call: NA